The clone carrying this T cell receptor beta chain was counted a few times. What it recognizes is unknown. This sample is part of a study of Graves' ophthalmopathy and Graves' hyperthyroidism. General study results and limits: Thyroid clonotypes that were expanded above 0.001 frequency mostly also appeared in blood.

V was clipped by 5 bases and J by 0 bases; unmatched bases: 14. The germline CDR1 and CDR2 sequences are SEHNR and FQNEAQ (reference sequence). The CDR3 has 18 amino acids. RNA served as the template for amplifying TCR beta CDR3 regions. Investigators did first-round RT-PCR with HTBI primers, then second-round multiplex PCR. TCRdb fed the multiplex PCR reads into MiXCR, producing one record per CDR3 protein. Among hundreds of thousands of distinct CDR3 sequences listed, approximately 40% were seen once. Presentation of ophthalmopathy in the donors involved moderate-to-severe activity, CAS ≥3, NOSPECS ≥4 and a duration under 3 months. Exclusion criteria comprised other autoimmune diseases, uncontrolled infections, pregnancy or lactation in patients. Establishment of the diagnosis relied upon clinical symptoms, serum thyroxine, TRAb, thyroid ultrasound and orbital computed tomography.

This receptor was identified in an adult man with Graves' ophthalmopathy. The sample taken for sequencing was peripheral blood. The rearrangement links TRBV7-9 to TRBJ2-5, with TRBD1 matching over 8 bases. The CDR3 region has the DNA TGTGCCAGCAGCCCGCCTGAATTGACAGGGGAGTACCAAGAGACCCAGTACTTC. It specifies CASSPPELTGEYQETQYF.